The clone carrying this T cell receptor beta chain was seen ten or more times. Its matching antigen is unknown. The germline V gene encodes CDR1 SGHRS and CDR2 YFSETQ. Trimming at V came to 0 bases and at J to 5 bases, leaving 1 base not matched to a gene. This CDR3 has 15 amino acids. The sample is drawn from a study of T-cell memory formation after mild COVID-19. Study conclusions and caveats: Later expanders leaned CD4+, whereas day 15 to 85 contracting clones were balanced CD4/CD8.

cDNA libraries for TCR alpha and TCR beta, carrying sample barcodes and UMIs, came from 5'RACE with constant-segment primers. TCRdb passed the 5' RACE reads through MiXCR, listing each CDR3 protein once. Among under 250,000 distinct CDR3 sequences listed, 15% were seen once. Sequencing was performed on PBMCs or a T cell subset sorted from them (not recorded which). The clonotype comes from an adult woman who had mild COVID-19 (a few samples of this study predate the infection). Cell type and time point are not known. The chain couples TRBV5-1 to TRBJ2-3; 12 positions match TRBD2. CDR3 DNA: TGCGCCAGCAGCTTGGCGACTAGCGGGAGAGATACGCAGTATTTT. Its translation: CASSLATSGRDTQYF.